The source of this TCR beta chain is a study of OX40 agonist ivuxolimab in advanced cancers. Across the study: Patients took ivuxolimab, an agonistic anti-OX40 (CD134) antibody. Subjects had a mean age of roughly 57 years, with a range of roughly 20 to 80; just over 80% were male. Study-wide points: CD4+ and CD8+ T cells in blood underwent clonal expansion by week 6 at 0.1 to 3.0 mg/kg. Low normalized T-cell clonal expansion was also seen in some nonresponders.

The method was immunoSEQ multiplex PCR; TCRdb's version includes in-frame clones alone and lacks a portion of them. The sample yields 15,000 to 25,000 clones, approximately 77% seen once. CDR1 and CDR2 from the germline V gene are MDHEN and SYDVKM. Trimming at V came to 7 bases and at J to 4 bases, leaving 7 bases not matched to a gene. The CDR3 extends over 14 amino acids. In its sample, this clone was seen a few times. The antigen is undetermined. The rearrangement uses TRBV28 and TRBJ1-3; TRBD1 agrees at 7 bases. The input for sequencing was CD4+ or CD8+ T cells sorted from blood, taken in a trial of the OX40 agonist ivuxolimab. The TCR sequence derives from an adult with an advanced solid tumor such as melanoma, head and neck, liver or kidney cancer. The CDR3 nucleotides are TGTGCCAGCAATGTTCAGGGGGACGGAAACACCATATATTTT. Its protein is CASNVQGDGNTIYF. The variable domain in full, completed from reference TRBV28 and TRBJ1-3, reads DVKVTQSSRYLVKRTGEKVFLECVQDMDHENMFWYRQDPGLGLRLIYFSYDVKMKEKGDIPEGYSVSREKKERFSLILESASTNQTSMYLCASNVQGDGNTIYFGEGSWLTVV.